This is a list of T cell receptor beta chains from one sample in a study of response to subunit inactivated influenza vaccine. Each CDR3 protein is one row after TCRdb ran MiXCR on the RT-PCR reads. This sample yields around 490,000 distinct CDR3 sequences, of which under 9% are seen a single time; 13% belongs to the top ten. This material consisted of PBMCs from blood, taken approximately 25 months after vaccination. These receptors were taken from a man in his fifties or sixties who received an inactivated influenza vaccine. The CDR3 runs from the conserved cysteine through the conserved F or W. Fields, in order: CDR3 protein, CDR3 DNA, clone size, V gene, D gene, J gene. D genes are given only for firm matches. A row's size may be missing; if present it is once, few, many or a size class.

CSAPQLQGIYEQYF,TGCAGTGCTCCCCAGCTACAGGGAATCTACGAGCAGTACTTC,many,TRBV20-1,NA,TRBJ2-7
CSVAQRGNYGYTF,TGCAGCGTTGCCCAAAGAGGGAACTATGGCTACACCTTC,few,TRBV29-1,NA,TRBJ1-2
CSGSGVSTDTQYF,TGCAGCGGATCCGGGGTTAGCACAGATACGCAGTATTTT,many,TRBV29-1,NA,TRBJ2-3
CASRQGSEAFF,TGTGCCAGCAGACAGGGTTCTGAAGCTTTCTTT,many,TRBV6-6,NA,TRBJ1-1
CASRSLQLNQPQHF,TGTGCCAGCAGATCTTTACAGTTAAATCAGCCCCAGCATTTT,many,TRBV6-2/TRBV6-3,NA,TRBJ1-5
CASSSGLAGGTNEQFF,TGCGCCAGCAGCTCCGGACTAGCGGGAGGGACGAATGAGCAGTTCTTC,few,TRBV5-1,TRBD2,TRBJ2-1
CASSLSGTGDYYGYTF,TGTGCCAGCAGCCTGTCCGGGACAGGGGATTACTATGGCTACACCTTC,NA,TRBV3-1,TRBD1,TRBJ1-2
CASSQSTGRNYGYTF,TGTGCCAGCAGCCAATCGACAGGAAGGAACTATGGCTACACCTTC,few,TRBV7-9,NA,TRBJ1-2
CASSLVGWNTEAFF,TGCGCCAGCAGCTTGGTCGGGTGGAACACTGAAGCTTTCTTT,many,TRBV5-1,NA,TRBJ1-1
CSARTSGGYSTETQYF,TGCAGTGCACGGACTAGCGGGGGGTACTCTACGGAGACCCAGTACTTC,NA,TRBV20-1,TRBD2,TRBJ2-5
CASSKVGAGGDEQFF,TGTGCCAGCAGCAAAGTGGGAGCAGGGGGGGATGAGCAGTTCTTC,few,TRBV21-1,NA,TRBJ2-1
CASSPIGGRAYEQYF,TGTGCCAGCAGTCCCATAGGCGGGAGGGCCTACGAGCAGTACTTC,NA,TRBV12-3/TRBV12-4,TRBD2,TRBJ2-7
CASSEPQGGKNIQYF,TGTGCCAGCAGTGAACCACAGGGGGGGAAAAACATTCAGTACTTC,NA,TRBV6-1,NA,TRBJ2-4
CASSRTRGETQYF,TGTGCCAGCAGTCGGACTAGAGGAGAGACCCAGTACTTC,NA,TRBV6-1,TRBD2,TRBJ2-5
CSARYRDFGEQYF,TGCAGTGCTAGATACCGGGACTTTGGCGAGCAGTACTTC,many,TRBV20-1,NA,TRBJ2-7
CASSSTGGPGWNEQFF,TGTGCCAGCAGCTCAACGGGAGGCCCGGGGTGGAATGAGCAGTTCTTC,many,TRBV7-9,TRBD2,TRBJ2-1
CASSLRFTRAGELFF,TGTGCCAGCAGTTTAAGGTTCACAAGGGCCGGGGAGCTGTTTTTT,few,TRBV12-3/TRBV12-4,NA,TRBJ2-2
CASSPRQGPYEQYF,TGTGCCAGCAGTCCCCGACAGGGACCCTACGAGCAGTACTTC,NA,TRBV12-3/TRBV12-4,TRBD1,TRBJ2-7
CASSHSLRRAYNEQFF,TGTGCCAGCAGCCACTCCTTGAGGCGGGCCTACAATGAGCAGTTCTTC,NA,TRBV14,NA,TRBJ2-1
CASSQEPTSGNTIYF,TGTGCCAGCAGCCAAGAACCGACCTCTGGAAACACCATATATTTT,NA,TRBV4-2,NA,TRBJ1-3
CASSLDDLGQPQHF,TGTGCCAGCAGCTTGGACGACCTTGGGCAGCCCCAGCATTTT,NA,TRBV7-2,NA,TRBJ1-5
CATSDLRAKAFF,TGTGCCACCAGTGATTTGCGGGCTAAAGCTTTCTTT,many,TRBV24-1,NA,TRBJ1-1
CASTLRTDYYGYTF,TGTGCCAGCACTCTTAGGACCGACTACTATGGCTACACCTTC,many,TRBV6-2/TRBV6-3,NA,TRBJ1-2
CASSLGTDLRSTDTQYF,TGTGCCAGCAGCTTGGGGACAGACCTTCGAAGCACAGATACGCAGTATTTT,many,TRBV5-5,NA,TRBJ2-3
CASSLVGGATYNEQFF,TGCGCCAGCAGCTTGGTTGGCGGGGCCACCTACAATGAGCAGTTCTTC,many,TRBV5-1,NA,TRBJ2-1
CSAFTRGSQETQYF,TGCAGTGCCTTTACCCGGGGGTCCCAAGAGACCCAGTACTTC,few,TRBV20-1,NA,TRBJ2-5
CASSDSGYNEQFF,TGTGCCAGCAGTGATAGCGGGTACAATGAGCAGTTCTTC,many,TRBV12-3/TRBV12-4,TRBD2,TRBJ2-1